This passage covers 26 T cell receptor beta chains from one sample sequenced in a study of cytomegalovirus exposure and HLA in healthy donors. Sequencing used immunoSEQ multiplex PCR; TCRdb keeps in-frame clones, though not all of them. Here the sample spans hundreds of thousands of clones, about 90% being singletons. Sequencing input: PBMCs. The receptor set was obtained from a man younger than 30 in good health and CMV-seropositive.

The chain has TRBV25-1 and TRBJ2-3, with a weak D call TRBD1 (6 bases). Germline lookup yields CDR1 MGHDK and CDR2 SYGVNS. The V end lost 0 bases, the J end lost 4 bases, and 11 bases lay between the germline ends. CDR3 length equals 15 residues. The CDR3 sequence is CASSEYTGWADTQYF. The CDR3 nucleotides are TGTGCCAGCAGTGAATATACAGGGTGGGCAGATACGCAGTATTTT.

The V gene is TRBV6-5, the J gene TRBJ2-1, with 8 bases identical to TRBD2. V shed 6 bases, J shed 4 bases, and the junction held 5 bases outside the gene matches. The CDR3 extends over 14 amino acids. Germline V gives CDR1 MNHEY, CDR2 SVGAGI. This CDR3 is CASRDSGAYNEQFF. The DNA of the CDR3 is TGTGCCAGCAGAGATAGCGGGGCTTACAATGAGCAGTTCTTC.

CDR3 coding DNA: TGTGCCAGCAGCTTTGGGTTCACAGATACGCAGTATTTT. The encoded protein is CASSFGFTDTQYF. J is TRBJ2-3 and V is TRBV11-2; D not resolved. V lost 3 bases and J 2 bases, leaving 6 bases between the germline ends. CDR1 is SGHAT, CDR2 FQNNGV, per germline. This CDR3 has 13 amino acids. The complete variable domain, with remaining parts taken from reference TRBV11-2 and TRBJ2-3, reads EAGVAQSPRYKIIEKRQSVAFWCNPISGHATLYWYQQILGQGPKLLIQFQNNGVVDDSQLPKDRFSAERLKGVDSTLKIQPAKLEDSAVYLCASSFGFTDTQYFGPGTRLTVL.

J is TRBJ2-3 and V is TRBV9; D is uncertain. This CDR3 region has 14 residues. Trimming took off 0 bases at V and 3 bases at J, with 8 bases between the two ends. CDR1 is SGDLS, CDR2 YYNGEE, per germline. Written as DNA, the CDR3 is TGTGCCAGCAGCGTAGCGGGCAGGACAGATACGCAGTATTTT. It encodes CASSVAGRTDTQYF. Based on the CDR3 plus reference TRBV9 and TRBJ2-3, the full variable domain is DSGVTQTPKHLITATGQRVTLRCSPRSGDLSVYWYQQSLDQGLQFLIQYYNGEERAKGNILERFSAQQFPDLHSELNLSSLELGDSALYFCASSVAGRTDTQYFGPGTRLTVL.

The genes are TRBV6-6 and TRBJ2-7; 11 positions agree with TRBD1. V was clipped by 2 bases and J by 3 bases; unmatched bases: 0. CDR1 MNHNY and CDR2 SVGAGI come from the germline V gene (reference sequence). This CDR3 is built from 14 residues. CDR3 DNA: TGTGCCAGCAGTTACGGGACAGGGGGCTACGAGCAGTACTTC. It specifies CASSYGTGGYEQYF.

The chain is built from TRBV20-1 and TRBJ2-1, with a possible D match to TRBD2 (6 bases). This CDR3 region has 11 residues. Germline CDR1 DFQATT, CDR2 SNEGSKA (reference sequence). V lost 8 bases, J lost 4 bases, and 9 bases lay in between. The DNA for the CDR3 is TGCAGTTCGGGGGTTTACAATGAGCAGTTCTTC. It encodes CSSGVYNEQFF.

This rearrangement joins TRBV6-5 to TRBJ1-1; 7 nucleotides agree with TRBD1. Germline values: CDR1 MNHEY, CDR2 SVGAGI. The CDR3 consists of 14 residues. V was clipped by 6 bases and J by 1 base; unmatched bases: 5. CDR3 loop: CASRKGARNTEAFF. CDR3 in DNA: TGTGCCAGCAGGAAGGGGGCTAGGAACACTGAAGCTTTCTTT.

The chain has TRBV5-1 and TRBJ2-7; possibly TRBD1 for D (6 bases). The ends were cut back, 2 bases at V and 7 bases at J, with 16 bases in the middle. The CDR3 has 14 amino acids. Germline CDR1 and CDR2: SGHRS and YFSETQ. Here the CDR3 DNA reads TGCGCCAGCAGCTTTACACTCTCAGGGGAAGAGCAGTACTTC. Residues: CASSFTLSGEEQYF. Based on the CDR3 plus reference TRBV5-1 and TRBJ2-7, the full variable domain is KAGVTQTPRYLIKTRGQQVTLSCSPISGHRSVSWYQQTPGQGLQFLFEYFSETQRNKGNFPGRFSGRQFSNSRSEMNVSTLELGDSALYLCASSFTLSGEEQYFGPGTRLTVT.

This clone was seen a single time. The chain is built from TRBV6-6 and TRBJ1-1; D remains ambiguous. The CDR3 is 12 residues long. Per germline, CDR1 MNHNY and CDR2 SVGAGI (reference sequence). Trimming pared 5 bases from V and 6 bases from J, leaving 10 bases between. The CDR3 protein is CASSQTDAEAFF. The CDR3 region has the DNA TGTGCCAGCAGTCAAACCGACGCTGAAGCTTTCTTT.

The J gene is TRBJ1-4, the V gene TRBV7-9; TRBD1 might be the D (6 bases). CDR3 size: 15 residues. Trimming cost V 5 bases and J 7 bases, with 17 bases left between them. Germline assignment: CDR1 SEHNR and CDR2 FQNEAQ (reference sequence). In nucleotides, the CDR3 is TGTGCCAGCAGCCTCGCACGAGGGGGGGGTGAAAAACTGTTTTTT. It translates to CASSLARGGGEKLFF.

DNA for the CDR3: TGCGCCAGCAGCTGGCGACAGGGGGAAGATACGCAGTATTTT. This gives the protein CASSWRQGEDTQYF. The chain couples TRBV5-1 to TRBJ2-3; TRBD1 matches at 9 bases. This CDR3 comprises 14 residues. V was clipped by 3 bases and J by 5 bases; unmatched bases: 4. The germline gives CDR1 SGHRS, CDR2 YFSETQ.

The chain couples TRBV9 to TRBJ2-2; 14 bases align to TRBD2. The CDR3 contains 19 residues. Per germline, CDR1 SGDLS and CDR2 YYNGEE. J lost 2 bases, V lost 0 bases, and 6 bases had no gene match. In DNA form, the CDR3 reads TGTGCCAGCAGCGTAGCCAGCGGACTAGCGGGGGGAAACACCGGGGAGCTGTTTTTT. This sequence encodes CASSVASGLAGGNTGELFF.

This chain uses TRBV5-6 with TRBJ1-2, with D unclear. The CDR3 length is 14 residues. V lost 5 bases, J lost 8 bases, and 19 bases lay in between. Germline V gene data show CDR1 as SGHDT and CDR2 as YYEEEE. CDR3 DNA sequence: TGTGCCAGCAGTGATGGCCAGCCCCCTTGGGGCTACACCTTC. Encoded protein: CASSDGQPPWGYTF.

V usage is TRBV11-2 and J usage is TRBJ2-5; D tentatively fits TRBD1 or TRBD2 (5 bases each). Germline V gene sequence: CDR1 SGHAT, CDR2 FQNNGV. Trimming left V 5 bases short and J 5 bases short, with 18 bases between. The CDR3 totals 15 residues. CDR3 sequence: CASSPRERAGETQYF. In nucleotides, the CDR3 is TGTGCCAGCAGCCCGAGGGAGAGGGCAGGGGAGACCCAGTACTTC.

The V gene is TRBV9, the J gene TRBJ2-3, with 7 bases lining up with TRBD2. From germline, CDR1 is SGDLS and CDR2 YYNGEE. This CDR3 spans 16 amino acids. Unmatched junction bases numbered 6, after V lost 0 bases and J lost 2 bases. The CDR3 DNA follows: TGTGCCAGCAGCGTAGTCGGGAGGCCGTCCACAGATACGCAGTATTTT. It specifies CASSVVGRPSTDTQYF.

This rearrangement joins TRBV6-1 to TRBJ2-2, with 12 bases matching TRBD1. The CDR3 contains 16 residues. Trimming at V came to 4 bases and at J to 6 bases, leaving 6 bases not matched to a gene. In germline, CDR1 is MNHNS, CDR2 SASEGT. The CDR3 region has the DNA TGTGCCAGCAGTGGATGGGACAGGGGGCTGGCCGGGGAGCTGTTTTTT. This gives the protein CASSGWDRGLAGELFF.

The CDR3 sequence is CASSPPNSLSSGNTIYF. DNA for the CDR3: TGTGCCAGCTCACCACCGAACAGCTTGAGCTCTGGAAACACCATATATTTT. The chain is built from TRBV18 and TRBJ1-3; no definite D call. V gave up 0 bases and J gave up 0 bases, with 12 bases separating them. Germline CDR1 is KGHSH and CDR2 is LQKENI. This CDR3 has 17 residues.

The V gene is TRBV2, the J gene TRBJ2-7; possible D gene TRBD1, 5 bases. V lost 7 bases, J lost 5 bases, and 24 bases lay in between. The CDR3 loop spans 16 amino acids. The germline CDR1 and CDR2 sequences are SNHLY and FYNNEI. DNA for the CDR3: TGTGCCAGCACCCCGGACAAGGGCCTTGAGTTGAACGAGCAGTACTTC. Protein: CASTPDKGLELNEQYF.

V is TRBV6-1 and J is TRBJ2-7; D gene uncertain. CDR1 is MNHNS, CDR2 SASEGT, per germline. Trimming stripped 1 base from V and 4 bases from J, with 5 bases between. The CDR3 is made up of 12 amino acids. Here the CDR3 reads CASSEVSYEQYF. DNA of the CDR3: TGTGCCAGCAGTGAAGTATCGTACGAGCAGTACTTC.

The rearrangement uses TRBV4-1 and TRBJ2-7, with 13 bases that match TRBD2. The V and J ends lost 0 bases and 0 bases, in that order; junction bases with no gene match: 11. CDR1 and CDR2 (germline): MGHRA, YSYEKL. This CDR3 contains 20 residues. The CDR3 reads CASSQERRGTSGTYSYEQYF. Written as DNA, the CDR3 is TGCGCCAGCAGCCAAGAACGTCGCGGGACTAGCGGGACTTACTCCTACGAGCAGTACTTC.

This chain joins TRBV25-1 and TRBJ1-2; the D is unclear. V lost 3 bases and J lost 5, with 10 bases in between. In germline, CDR1 is MGHDK, CDR2 SYGVNS. CDR3 size: 13 residues. CDR3 bases: TGTGCCAGCAGTGACAGTTATTCTTATGGCTACACCTTC. Translation: CASSDSYSYGYTF.

The chain uses TRBV7-2 and TRBJ2-2, with unresolved D. This CDR3 comprises 15 residues. The germline V and J ends were trimmed by 5 bases and 2 bases, with 12 bases remaining between them. The germline CDR1 and CDR2 sequences are SGHTA and FQGNSA. DNA for the CDR3: TGTGCCAGCAGCCCCCGCCGAGTAAACACCGGGGAGCTGTTTTTT. It is translated as CASSPRRVNTGELFF.

The chain joins TRBV28 to TRBJ2-3; 9 positions agree with TRBD1. V dropped 5 bases and J dropped 1; count of bases not matched to a gene: 4. The V gene's germline CDR1 is MDHEN and CDR2 SYDVKM. The CDR3 contains 15 residues. The CDR3 region has the DNA TGTGCCAGCAGTGTCTGGGACAGGGGCACAGATACGCAGTATTTT. Translated, it gives CASSVWDRGTDTQYF.

This clone was seen only once. The chain's CDR3 is CASSIAEQDNQPQHF. CDR3 nucleotides: TGTGCCAGTAGTATAGCCGAACAGGACAATCAGCCCCAGCATTTT. The V and J genes are TRBV19 and TRBJ1-5, with D perhaps matching TRBD1 (5 bases). The CDR3 is made up of 15 amino acids. Germline V gene data show CDR1 as LNHDA and CDR2 as SQIVND (reference sequence). V shed 1 base and J shed 3 bases, with 10 bases lying between them.

This rearrangement joins TRBV30 to TRBJ2-5; D remains ambiguous. This CDR3 is built from 12 residues. Deletions cut 2 bases from V and 3 bases from J, with 7 bases between. Germline-derived CDR1 and CDR2 are GTSNPN and SVGIG (reference sequence). The chain's CDR3 is CAWSSVKETQYF. The CDR3 DNA is TGTGCCTGGAGTAGCGTTAAAGAGACCCAGTACTTC.

V gene TRBV29-1 combines with J gene TRBJ1-1, with 8 bases matching TRBD1. This CDR3 is 11 amino acids long. J was trimmed by 14 bases and V by 0 bases; bases with no gene match: 5. Germline-derived CDR1 and CDR2 are SQVTM and ANQGSEA. CDR3 amino acids: CSVEDGTGKFF. CDR3 bases: TGCAGCGTTGAAGATGGGACAGGAAAGTTCTTT.